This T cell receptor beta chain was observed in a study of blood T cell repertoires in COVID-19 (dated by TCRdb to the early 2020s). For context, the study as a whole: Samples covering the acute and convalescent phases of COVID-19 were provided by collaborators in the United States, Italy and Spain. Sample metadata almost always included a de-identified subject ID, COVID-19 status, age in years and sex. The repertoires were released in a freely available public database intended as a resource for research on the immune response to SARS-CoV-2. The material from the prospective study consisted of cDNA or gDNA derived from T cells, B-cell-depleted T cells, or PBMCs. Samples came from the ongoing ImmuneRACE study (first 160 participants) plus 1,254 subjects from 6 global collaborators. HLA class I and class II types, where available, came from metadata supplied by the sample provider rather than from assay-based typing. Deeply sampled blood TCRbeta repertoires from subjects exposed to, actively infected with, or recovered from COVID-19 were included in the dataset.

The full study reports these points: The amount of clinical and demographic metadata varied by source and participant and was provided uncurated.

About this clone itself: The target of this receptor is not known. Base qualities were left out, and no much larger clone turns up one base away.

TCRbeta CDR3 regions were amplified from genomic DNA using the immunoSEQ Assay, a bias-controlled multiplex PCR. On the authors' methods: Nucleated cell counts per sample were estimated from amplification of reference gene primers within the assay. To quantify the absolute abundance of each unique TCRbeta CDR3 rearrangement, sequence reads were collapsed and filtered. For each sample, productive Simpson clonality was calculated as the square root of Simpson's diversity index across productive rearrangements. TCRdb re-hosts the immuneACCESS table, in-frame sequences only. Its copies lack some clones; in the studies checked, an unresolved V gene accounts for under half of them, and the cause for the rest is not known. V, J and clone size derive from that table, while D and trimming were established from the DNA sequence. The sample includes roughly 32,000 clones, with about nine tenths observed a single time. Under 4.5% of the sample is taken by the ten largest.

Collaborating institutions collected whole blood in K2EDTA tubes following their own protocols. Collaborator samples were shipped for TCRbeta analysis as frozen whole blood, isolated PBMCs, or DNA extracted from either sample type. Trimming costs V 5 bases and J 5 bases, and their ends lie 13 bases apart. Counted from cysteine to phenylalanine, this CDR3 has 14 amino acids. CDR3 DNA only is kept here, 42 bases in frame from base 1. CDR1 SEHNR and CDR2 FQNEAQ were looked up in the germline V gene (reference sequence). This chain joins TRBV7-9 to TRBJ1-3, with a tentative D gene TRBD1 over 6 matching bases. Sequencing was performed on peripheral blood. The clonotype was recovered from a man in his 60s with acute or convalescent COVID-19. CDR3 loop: CASSPRDIRNTIYF. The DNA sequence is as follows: TGTGCCAGCAGCCCCCGGGACATTCGAAACACCATATATTTT.